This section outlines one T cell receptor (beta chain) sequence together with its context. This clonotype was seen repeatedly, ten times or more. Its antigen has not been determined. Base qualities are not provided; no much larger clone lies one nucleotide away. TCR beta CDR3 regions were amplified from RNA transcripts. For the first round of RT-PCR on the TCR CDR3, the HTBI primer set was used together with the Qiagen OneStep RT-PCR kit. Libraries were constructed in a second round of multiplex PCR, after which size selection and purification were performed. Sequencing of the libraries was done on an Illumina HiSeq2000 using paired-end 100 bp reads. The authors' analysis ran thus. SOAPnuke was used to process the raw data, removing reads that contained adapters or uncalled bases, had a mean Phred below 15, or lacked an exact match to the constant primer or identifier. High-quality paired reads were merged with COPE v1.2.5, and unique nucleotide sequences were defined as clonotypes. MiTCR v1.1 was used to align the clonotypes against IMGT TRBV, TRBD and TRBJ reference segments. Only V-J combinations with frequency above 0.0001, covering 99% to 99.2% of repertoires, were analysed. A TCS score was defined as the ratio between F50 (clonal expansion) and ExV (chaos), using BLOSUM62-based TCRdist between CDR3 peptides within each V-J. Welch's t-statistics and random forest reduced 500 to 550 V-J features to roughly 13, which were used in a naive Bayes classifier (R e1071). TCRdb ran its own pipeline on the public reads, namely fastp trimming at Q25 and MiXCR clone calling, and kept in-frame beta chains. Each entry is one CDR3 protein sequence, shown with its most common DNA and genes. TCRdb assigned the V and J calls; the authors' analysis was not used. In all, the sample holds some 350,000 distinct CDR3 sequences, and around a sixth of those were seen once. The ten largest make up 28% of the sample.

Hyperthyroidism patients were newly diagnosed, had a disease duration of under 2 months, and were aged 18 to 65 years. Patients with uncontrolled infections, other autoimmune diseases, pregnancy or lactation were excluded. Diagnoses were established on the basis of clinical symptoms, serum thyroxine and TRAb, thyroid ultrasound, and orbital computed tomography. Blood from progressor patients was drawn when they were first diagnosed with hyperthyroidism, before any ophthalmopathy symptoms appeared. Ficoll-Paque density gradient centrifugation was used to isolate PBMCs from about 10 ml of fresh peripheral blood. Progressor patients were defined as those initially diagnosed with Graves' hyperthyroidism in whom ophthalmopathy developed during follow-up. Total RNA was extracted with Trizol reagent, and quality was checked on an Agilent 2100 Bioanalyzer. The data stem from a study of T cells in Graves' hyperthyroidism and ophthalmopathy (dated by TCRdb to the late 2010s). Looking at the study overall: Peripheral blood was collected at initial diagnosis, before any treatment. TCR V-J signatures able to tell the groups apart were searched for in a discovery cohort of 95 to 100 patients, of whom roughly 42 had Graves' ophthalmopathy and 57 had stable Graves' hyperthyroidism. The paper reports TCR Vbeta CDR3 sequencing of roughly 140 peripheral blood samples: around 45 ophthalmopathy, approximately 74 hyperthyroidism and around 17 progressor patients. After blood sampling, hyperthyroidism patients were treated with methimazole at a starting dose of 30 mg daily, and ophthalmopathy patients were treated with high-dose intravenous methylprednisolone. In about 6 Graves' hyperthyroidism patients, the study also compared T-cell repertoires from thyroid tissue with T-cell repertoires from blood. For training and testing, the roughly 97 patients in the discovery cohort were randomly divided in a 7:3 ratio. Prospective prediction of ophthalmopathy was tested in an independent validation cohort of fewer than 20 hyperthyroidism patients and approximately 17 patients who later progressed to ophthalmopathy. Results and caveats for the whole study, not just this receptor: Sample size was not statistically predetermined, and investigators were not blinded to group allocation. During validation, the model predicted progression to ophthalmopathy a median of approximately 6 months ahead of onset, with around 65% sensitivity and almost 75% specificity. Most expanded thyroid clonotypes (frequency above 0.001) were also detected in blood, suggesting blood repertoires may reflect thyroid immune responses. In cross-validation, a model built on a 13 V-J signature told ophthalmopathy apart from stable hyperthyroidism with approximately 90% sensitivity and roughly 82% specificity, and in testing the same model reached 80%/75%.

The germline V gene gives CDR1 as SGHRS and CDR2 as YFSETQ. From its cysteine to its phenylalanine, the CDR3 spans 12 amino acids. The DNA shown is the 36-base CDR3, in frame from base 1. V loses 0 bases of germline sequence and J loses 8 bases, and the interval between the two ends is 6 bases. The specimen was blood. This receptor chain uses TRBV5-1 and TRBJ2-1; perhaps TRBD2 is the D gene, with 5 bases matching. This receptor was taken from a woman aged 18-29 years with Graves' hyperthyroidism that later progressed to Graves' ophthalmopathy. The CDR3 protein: CASSLAGDEQFF. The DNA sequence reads TGCGCCAGCAGCTTGGCCGGGGATGAGCAGTTCTTC.